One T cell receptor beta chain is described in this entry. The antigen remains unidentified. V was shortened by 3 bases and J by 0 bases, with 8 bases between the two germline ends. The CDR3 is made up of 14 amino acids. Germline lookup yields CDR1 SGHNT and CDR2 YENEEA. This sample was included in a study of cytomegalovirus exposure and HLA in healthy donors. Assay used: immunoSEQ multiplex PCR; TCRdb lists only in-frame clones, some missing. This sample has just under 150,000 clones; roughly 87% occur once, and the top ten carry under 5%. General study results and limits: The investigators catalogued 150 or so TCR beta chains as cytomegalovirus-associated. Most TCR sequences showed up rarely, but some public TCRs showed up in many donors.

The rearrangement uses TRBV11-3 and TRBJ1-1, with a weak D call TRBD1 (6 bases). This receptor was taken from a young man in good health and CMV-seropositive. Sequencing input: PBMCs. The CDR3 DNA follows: TGTGCCAGCAGCTTTGGACAGCTGAACACTGAAGCTTTCTTT. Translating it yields CASSFGQLNTEAFF. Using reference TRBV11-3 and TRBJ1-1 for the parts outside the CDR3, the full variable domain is EAGVVQSPRYKIIEKKQPVAFWCNPISGHNTLYWYLQNLGQGPELLIRYENEEAVDDSQLPKDRFSAERLKGVDSTLKIQPAELGDSAVYLCASSFGQLNTEAFFGQGTRLTVV.